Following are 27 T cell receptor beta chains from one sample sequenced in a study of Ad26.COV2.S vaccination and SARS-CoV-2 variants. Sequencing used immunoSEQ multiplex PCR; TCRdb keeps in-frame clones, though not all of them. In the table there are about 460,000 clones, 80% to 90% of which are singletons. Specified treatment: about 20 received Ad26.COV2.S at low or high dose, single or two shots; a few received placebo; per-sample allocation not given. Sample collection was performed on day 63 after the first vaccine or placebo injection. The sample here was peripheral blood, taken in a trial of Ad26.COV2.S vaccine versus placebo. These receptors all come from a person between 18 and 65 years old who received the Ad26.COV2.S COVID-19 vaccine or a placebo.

CDR3 nucleotide sequence: TGTGCCAGCGGGACTTTGGCGGAGACCCAGTACTTC. This translates into CASGTLAETQYF. This chain links TRBV5-6 with TRBJ2-5, with D perhaps matching TRBD2 (6 bases). CDR3 length: 12 amino acids. The V gene lost 7 bases and the J gene lost 5 bases, with 12 bases spanning the gap. From germline, CDR1 is SGHDT and CDR2 YYEEEE.

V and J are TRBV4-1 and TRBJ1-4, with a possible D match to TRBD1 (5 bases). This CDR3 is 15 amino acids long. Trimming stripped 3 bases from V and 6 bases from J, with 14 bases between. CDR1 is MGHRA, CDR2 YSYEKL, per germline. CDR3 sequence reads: CASSHEGRRHEKLFF. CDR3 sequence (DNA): TGCGCCAGCAGCCATGAGGGGCGACGCCATGAAAAACTGTTTTTT.

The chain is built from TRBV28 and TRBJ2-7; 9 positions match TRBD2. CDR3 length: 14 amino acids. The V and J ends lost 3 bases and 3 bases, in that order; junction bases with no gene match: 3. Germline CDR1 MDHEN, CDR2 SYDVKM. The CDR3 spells CASSLAGGVYEQYF. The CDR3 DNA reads TGTGCCAGCAGTTTGGCGGGAGGGGTCTACGAGCAGTACTTC.

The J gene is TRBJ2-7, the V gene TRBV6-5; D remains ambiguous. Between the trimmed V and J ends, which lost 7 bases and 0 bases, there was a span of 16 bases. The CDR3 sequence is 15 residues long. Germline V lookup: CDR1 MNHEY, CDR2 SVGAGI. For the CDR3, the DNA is TGTGCCAGCAAGCCGAGGAGCCTTCTCTCCTACGAGCAGTACTTC. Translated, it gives CASKPRSLLSYEQYF.

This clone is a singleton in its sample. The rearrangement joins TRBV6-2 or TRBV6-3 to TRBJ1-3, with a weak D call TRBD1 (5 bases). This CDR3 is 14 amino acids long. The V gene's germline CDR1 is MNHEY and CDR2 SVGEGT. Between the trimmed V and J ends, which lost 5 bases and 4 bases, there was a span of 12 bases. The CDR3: CASSEGFAGNTIYF. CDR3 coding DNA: TGTGCCAGCAGTGAGGGGTTCGCCGGAAACACCATATATTTT.

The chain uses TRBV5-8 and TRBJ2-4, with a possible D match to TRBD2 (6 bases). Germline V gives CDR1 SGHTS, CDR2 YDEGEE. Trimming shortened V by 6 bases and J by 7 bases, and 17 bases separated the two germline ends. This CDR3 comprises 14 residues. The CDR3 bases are TGTGCCAGCACCAGACTAGTTCGGAATAACATTCAGTACTTC. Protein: CASTRLVRNNIQYF.

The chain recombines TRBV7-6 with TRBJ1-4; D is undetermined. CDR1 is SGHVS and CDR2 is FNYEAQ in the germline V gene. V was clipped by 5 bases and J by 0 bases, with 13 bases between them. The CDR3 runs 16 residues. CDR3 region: CASSPSWQATNEKLFF. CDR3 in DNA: TGTGCCAGCAGCCCGAGTTGGCAAGCAACTAATGAAAAACTGTTTTTT.

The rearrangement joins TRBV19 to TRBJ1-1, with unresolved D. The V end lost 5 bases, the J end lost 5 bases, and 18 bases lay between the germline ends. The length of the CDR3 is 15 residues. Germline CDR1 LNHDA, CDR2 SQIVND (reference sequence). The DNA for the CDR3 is TGTGCCAGTAGTGAGCTAGGGTTCAGTGGGACTGAAGCTTTCTTT. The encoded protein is CASSELGFSGTEAFF.

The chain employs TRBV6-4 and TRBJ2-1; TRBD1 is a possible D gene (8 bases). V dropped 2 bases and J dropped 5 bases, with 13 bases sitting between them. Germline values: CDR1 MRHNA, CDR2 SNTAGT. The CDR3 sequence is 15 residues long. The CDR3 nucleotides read TGTGCCAGCAGTGACAACAGGGGGGGGAACAATGAGCAGTTCTTC. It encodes CASSDNRGGNNEQFF.

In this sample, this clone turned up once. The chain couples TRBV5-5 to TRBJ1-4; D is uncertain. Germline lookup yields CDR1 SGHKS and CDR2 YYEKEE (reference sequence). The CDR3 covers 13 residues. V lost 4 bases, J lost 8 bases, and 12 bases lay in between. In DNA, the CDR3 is TGTGCCAGCAGCCCCCTCCCCGGGGAAAAACTGTTTTTT. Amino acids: CASSPLPGEKLFF.

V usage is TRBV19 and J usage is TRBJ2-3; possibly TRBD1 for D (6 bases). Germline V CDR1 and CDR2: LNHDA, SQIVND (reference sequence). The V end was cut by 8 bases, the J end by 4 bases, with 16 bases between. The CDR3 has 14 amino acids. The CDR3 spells CASRRGGYADTQYF. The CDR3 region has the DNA TGTGCCAGTCGCAGGGGTGGTTATGCAGATACGCAGTATTTT.

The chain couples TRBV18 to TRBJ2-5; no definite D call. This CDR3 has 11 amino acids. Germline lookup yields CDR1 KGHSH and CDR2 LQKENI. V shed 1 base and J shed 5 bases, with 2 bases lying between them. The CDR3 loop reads CASSPLETQYF. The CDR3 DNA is TGTGCCAGCTCACCACTCGAGACCCAGTACTTC. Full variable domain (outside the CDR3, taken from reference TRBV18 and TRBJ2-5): NAGVMQNPRHLVRRRGQEARLRCSPMKGHSHVYWYRQLPEEGLKFMVYLQKENIIDESGMPKERFSAEFPKEGPSILRIQQVVRGDSAAYFCASSPLETQYFGPGTRLLVL.

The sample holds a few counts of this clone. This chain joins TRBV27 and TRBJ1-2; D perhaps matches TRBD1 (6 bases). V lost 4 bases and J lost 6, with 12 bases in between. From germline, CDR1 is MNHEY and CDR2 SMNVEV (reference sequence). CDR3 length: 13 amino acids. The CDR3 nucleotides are TGTGCCAGCAGTTCCGTATACAGGGATGGCTACACCTTC. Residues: CASSSVYRDGYTF.

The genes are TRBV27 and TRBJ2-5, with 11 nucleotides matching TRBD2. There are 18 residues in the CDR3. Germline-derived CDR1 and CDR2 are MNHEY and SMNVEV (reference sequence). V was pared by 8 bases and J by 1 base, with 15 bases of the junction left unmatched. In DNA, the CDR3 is TGTGCCAGCCGTTGGGGTAGCGGGGGGGCCTTTTCCCAAGAGACCCAGTACTTC. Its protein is CASRWGSGGAFSQETQYF.

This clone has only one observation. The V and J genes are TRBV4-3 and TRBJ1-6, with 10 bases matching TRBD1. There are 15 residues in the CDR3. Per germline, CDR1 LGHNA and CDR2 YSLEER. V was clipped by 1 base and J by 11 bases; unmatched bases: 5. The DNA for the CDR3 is TGCGCCAGCAGCCAAGTAGGACAGGGGGTTACACCCCTCCACTTT. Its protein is CASSQVGQGVTPLHF.

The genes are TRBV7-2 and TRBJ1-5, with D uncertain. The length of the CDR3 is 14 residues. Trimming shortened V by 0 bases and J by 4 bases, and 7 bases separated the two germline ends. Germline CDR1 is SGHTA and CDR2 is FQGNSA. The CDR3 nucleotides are TGTGCCAGCAGCTTAGCAGGGAGGAATCAGCCCCAGCATTTT. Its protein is CASSLAGRNQPQHF.

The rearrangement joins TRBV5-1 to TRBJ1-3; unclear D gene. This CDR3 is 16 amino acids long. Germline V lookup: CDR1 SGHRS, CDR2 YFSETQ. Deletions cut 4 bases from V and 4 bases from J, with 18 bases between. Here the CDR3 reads CASSADRPSWGNTIYF. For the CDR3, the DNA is TGCGCCAGCAGCGCGGACCGCCCGAGCTGGGGAAACACCATATATTTT.

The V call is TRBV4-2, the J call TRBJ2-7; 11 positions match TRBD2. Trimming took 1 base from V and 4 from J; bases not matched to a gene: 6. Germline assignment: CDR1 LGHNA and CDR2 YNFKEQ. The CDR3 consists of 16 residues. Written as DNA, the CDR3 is TGTGCCAGCAGCCAAGGGGGACTAGCGGAGGGTTACGAGCAGTACTTC. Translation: CASSQGGLAEGYEQYF.

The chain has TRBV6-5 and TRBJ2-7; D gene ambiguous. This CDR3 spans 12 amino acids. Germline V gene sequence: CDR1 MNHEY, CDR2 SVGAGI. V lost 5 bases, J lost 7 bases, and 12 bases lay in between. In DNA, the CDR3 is TGTGCCAGCAGTCAGAGTTTGCAAGAGCAGTACTTC. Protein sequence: CASSQSLQEQYF.

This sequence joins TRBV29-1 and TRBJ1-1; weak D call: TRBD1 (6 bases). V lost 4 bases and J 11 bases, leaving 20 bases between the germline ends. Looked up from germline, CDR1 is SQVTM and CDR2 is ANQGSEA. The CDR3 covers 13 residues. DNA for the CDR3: TGCAGCGTTGCCTCTTTGGACAGCCGGATGGCTTTCTTT. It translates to CSVASLDSRMAFF.

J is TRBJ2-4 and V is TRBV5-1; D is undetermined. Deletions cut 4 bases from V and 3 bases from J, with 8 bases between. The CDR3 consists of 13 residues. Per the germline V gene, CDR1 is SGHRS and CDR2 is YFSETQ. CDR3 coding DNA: TGCGCCAGCAGCCCGACCGACAAAAACATTCAGTACTTC. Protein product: CASSPTDKNIQYF.

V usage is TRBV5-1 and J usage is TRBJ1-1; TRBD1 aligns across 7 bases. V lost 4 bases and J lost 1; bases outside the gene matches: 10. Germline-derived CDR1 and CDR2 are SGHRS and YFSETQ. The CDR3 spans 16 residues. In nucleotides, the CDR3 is TGCGCCAGCAGCCCGGAGGGGGCTCGTTGGAACACTGAAGCTTTCTTT. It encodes CASSPEGARWNTEAFF.

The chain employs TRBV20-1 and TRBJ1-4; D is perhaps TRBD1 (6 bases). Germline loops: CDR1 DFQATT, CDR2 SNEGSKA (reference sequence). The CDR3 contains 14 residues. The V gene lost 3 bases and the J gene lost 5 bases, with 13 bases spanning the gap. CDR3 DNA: TGCAGTGCTAGTGAAGGGGGGGACAATGAAAAACTGTTTTTT. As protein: CSASEGGDNEKLFF.

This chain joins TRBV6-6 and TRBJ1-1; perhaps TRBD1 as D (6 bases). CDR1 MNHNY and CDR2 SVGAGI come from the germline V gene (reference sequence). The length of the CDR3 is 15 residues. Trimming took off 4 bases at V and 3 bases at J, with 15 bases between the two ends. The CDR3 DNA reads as TGTGCCAGCAGTTCACACCAGGGGCAGCACACTGAAGCTTTCTTT. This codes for CASSSHQGQHTEAFF.

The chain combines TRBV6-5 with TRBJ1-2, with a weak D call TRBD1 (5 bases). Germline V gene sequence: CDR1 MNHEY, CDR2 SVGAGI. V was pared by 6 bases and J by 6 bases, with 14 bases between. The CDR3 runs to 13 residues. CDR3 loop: CASRVTATHGYTF. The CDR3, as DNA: TGTGCCAGCAGGGTGACAGCTACCCATGGCTACACCTTC.

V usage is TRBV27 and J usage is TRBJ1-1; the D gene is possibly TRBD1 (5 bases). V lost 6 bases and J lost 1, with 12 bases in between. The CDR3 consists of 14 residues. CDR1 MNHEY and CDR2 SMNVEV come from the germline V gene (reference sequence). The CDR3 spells CASRRGQGNTEAFF. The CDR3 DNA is TGTGCCAGCAGGCGGGGTCAGGGGAACACTGAAGCTTTCTTT.

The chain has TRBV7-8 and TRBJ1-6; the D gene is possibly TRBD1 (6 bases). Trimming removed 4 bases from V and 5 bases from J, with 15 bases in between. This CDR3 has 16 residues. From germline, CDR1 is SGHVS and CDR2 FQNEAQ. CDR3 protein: CASSYIQGRNNSPLHF. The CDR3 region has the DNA TGTGCCAGCAGCTACATACAGGGAAGGAATAATTCACCCCTCCACTTT.